One sample yielded the 5 T cell receptor beta chains listed below, sequenced in a study of CD8 T cells in ankylosing spondylitis. Study-wide points: Made up of fewer than 10 highly homologous variants, a TCR beta motif appeared characteristic of ankylosing spondylitis blood.

TCRdb reprocessed the 5' RACE reads via MiXCR and lists one record per CDR3 protein. The sample contains over 600,000 distinct CDR3 sequences, around 20% of which appear only once. The antigens for these receptors are not known. The sample comprised blood, either unsorted or a sorted T cell fraction (not recorded which). The origin of the receptors is a male donor with ankylosing spondylitis.

This chain uses TRBV9 with TRBJ1-5, with TRBD1 as a possible D gene (6 bases). The germline V gene has CDR1 SGDLS and CDR2 YYNGEE. Trimming left V 4 bases short and J 2 bases short, with 13 bases between. The CDR3 sequence is 15 residues long. The CDR3 DNA is TGTGCCAGCAGCCCCGGGGGGGGCCGCAATCAGCCCCAGCATTTT. This gives the protein CASSPGGGRNQPQHF.

Only a few counts were recorded for this clonotype. This chain links TRBV29-1 with TRBJ2-5, with TRBD2 as a possible D gene (6 bases). Germline-derived CDR1 and CDR2 are SQVTM and ANQGSEA. CDR3 length equals 15 residues. The germline V and J ends were trimmed by 1 base and 3 bases, with 15 bases remaining between them. The CDR3 here is CSVEGIFWEEETQYF. CDR3 nucleotide sequence: TGCAGCGTTGAAGGAATTTTCTGGGAGGAAGAGACCCAGTACTTC.

The rearrangement links TRBV12-3 or TRBV12-4 to TRBJ2-1; D is unresolved. V gave up 4 bases and J gave up 0 bases, with 7 bases separating them. The CDR3 loop spans 14 amino acids. This CDR3 is CASSSLASYNEQFF. The CDR3 DNA is TGTGCCAGCAGTTCCCTGGCCTCCTACAATGAGCAGTTCTTC.

V gene TRBV6-5 combines with J gene TRBJ1-2, with TRBD1 matching over 8 bases. Germline trimming cut 0 bases from V and 8 bases from J; bases unmatched to any gene: 2. The CDR3 is 13 amino acids. CDR1 MNHEY and CDR2 SVGAGI come from the germline V gene. Here the CDR3 DNA reads TGTGCCAGCAGTTACTCAGGACAGGGCGGCTACACCTTC. Its protein product is CASSYSGQGGYTF.

This clonotype was seen at least ten times. The chain is built from TRBV5-1 and TRBJ2-1; 7 bases are shared with TRBD2. The CDR3 has 14 amino acids. V lost 7 bases and J lost 0; bases outside the gene matches: 4. Germline V lookup: CDR1 SGHRS, CDR2 YFSETQ. In DNA, the CDR3 is TGCGCCAGCGGGAGGGGAAGCTCCTACAATGAGCAGTTCTTC. It yields the protein CASGRGSSYNEQFF.